Shown below are 18 T cell receptor beta chains from a single sample sequenced in a study of radiation and T cells in renal cell carcinoma. TCRdb's table, derived via immunoSEQ multiplex PCR, lists solely in-frame clones and lacks some. The data contain 100,000 to 150,000 clones, roughly 80% of them seen just once; the ten biggest clones take up approximately 3%. Specified time point: baseline pretreatment blood. Treatment specified: 15 Gy SBRT to primary tumor, nephrectomy 4 weeks later. The sequencing here drew on blood, taken from a patient whose treatment included radiotherapy and nephrectomy. The receptors stem from a woman aged 55-70 years with renal cell carcinoma.

The chain recombines TRBV28 with TRBJ2-7, with 11 bases fitting TRBD2. The length of the CDR3 is 15 residues. Germline V lookup: CDR1 MDHEN, CDR2 SYDVKM. Trimming at V came to 7 bases and at J to 3 bases, leaving 8 bases not matched to a gene. The CDR3 DNA is TGTGCCAGCACCAGGGCTGGGACTAGCGGCTACGAGCAGTACTTC. Translating it yields CASTRAGTSGYEQYF.

The V gene is TRBV6-1, the J gene TRBJ2-3, with TRBD1 identical over 7 bases. CDR3 length equals 16 residues. Germline V CDR1 and CDR2: MNHNS, SASEGT. Losses at the gene ends were 0 bases for V and 3 bases for J; bases not matched to a gene: 6. This chain's CDR3 is CASSEARGPWTDTQYF. The CDR3 bases are TGTGCCAGCAGTGAAGCGAGGGGGCCCTGGACAGATACGCAGTATTTT.

The chain uses TRBV6-5 and TRBJ2-5; TRBD1 aligns across 9 bases. The assigned J gene may be wrong: the sequence end matches TRBJ2-7 better. The CDR3 covers 14 residues. CDR1 and CDR2 (germline): MNHEY, SVGAGI. DNA for the CDR3: TGTGCCAGCAGTCCTACAGGGGGCAGGTACGAGCAGTACTTC. Its protein product is CASSPTGGRYEQYF.

This chain uses TRBV7-9 with TRBJ2-1; 7 bases map to TRBD2. The CDR3 is made up of 18 amino acids. V lost 4 bases, J lost 6 bases, and 18 bases stayed unmatched. Germline assignment: CDR1 SEHNR and CDR2 FQNEAQ (reference sequence). CDR3 DNA sequence: TGTGCCAGCAGCTCCCCTCGGGGAGGTAGCGGGCTTTTCAATGAGCAGTTCTTC. Translation gives CASSSPRGGSGLFNEQFF.

The chain couples TRBV5-1 to TRBJ2-2; D uncertain. The germline V gene encodes CDR1 SGHRS and CDR2 YFSETQ. There are 13 residues in the CDR3. The V gene lost 2 bases and the J gene lost 1 base, with 3 bases spanning the gap. The CDR3 sequence: CASSFGNTGELFF. CDR3 in DNA: TGCGCCAGCAGCTTCGGGAACACCGGGGAGCTGTTTTTT.

The chain employs TRBV14 and TRBJ2-7; 9 positions match TRBD1. With 4 bases clipped from V and 4 bases from J, the junction kept 5 bases outside the gene matches. The CDR3 spans 14 residues. CDR1 is SGHDN and CDR2 is FVKESK in the germline V gene. CDR3 in amino acids: CASSLGQGWYEQYF. In DNA form, the CDR3 reads TGTGCCAGCAGCCTTGGACAGGGGTGGTACGAGCAGTACTTC.

This clone was observed a single time. The chain combines TRBV6-6 with TRBJ1-1, with 9 bases that match TRBD1. The J segment lost 11 bases and the V segment lost 7 bases, leaving 8 bases of the junction unmatched. The CDR3 length is 12 residues. CDR1 MNHNY and CDR2 SVGAGI come from the germline V gene (reference sequence). In DNA form, the CDR3 reads TGTGCCAGCACCGTGCCGGGACAGGGCGCTTTCTTT. Translating gives CASTVPGQGAFF.

The rearrangement uses TRBV5-1 and TRBJ2-7, with TRBD1 identical over 9 bases. The V and J ends lost 7 bases and 5 bases, in that order; junction bases with no gene match: 7. Germline V gene sequence: CDR1 SGHRS, CDR2 YFSETQ. The CDR3 is made up of 13 amino acids. This CDR3 is CASGDREFDEQYF. The DNA for the CDR3 is TGCGCCAGCGGGGACAGGGAGTTCGACGAGCAGTACTTC.

The chain recombines TRBV25-1 with TRBJ2-1; D is possibly TRBD2 (6 bases). CDR3 size: 15 residues. V was pared by 4 bases and J by 7 bases, with 17 bases between. Germline V gene lookup returns CDR1 MGHDK and CDR2 SYGVNS. DNA of the CDR3: TGTGCCAGCAGTGGCACCCTGGGACTGGGGAATGAGCAGTTCTTC. Its translation: CASSGTLGLGNEQFF.

The CDR3 DNA follows: TGCGCCAGCAGCCCCGGGACAGGGAGGTACGAGCAGTACTTC. Translating it yields CASSPGTGRYEQYF. The chain uses TRBV5-1 and TRBJ2-7, with 9 bases that match TRBD1. Trimming took 4 bases from V and 4 from J; bases not matched to a gene: 6. The CDR3 consists of 14 residues. The germline V gene has CDR1 SGHRS and CDR2 YFSETQ.

The V gene is TRBV7-3, the J gene TRBJ2-1; D is possibly TRBD2 (5 bases). CDR1 is SGHTA and CDR2 is FQGTGA in the germline V gene. This CDR3 is built from 12 residues. V gave up 4 bases and J gave up 5 bases, with 6 bases separating them. CDR3 protein: CASSSGNNEQFF. CDR3 in DNA: TGTGCCAGCAGCTCCGGGAACAATGAGCAGTTCTTC.

The chain links TRBV27 to TRBJ2-7; D gene uncertain. With 5 bases removed from V and 2 bases from J, the gap between germline ends came to 10 bases. Germline CDR1 reads MNHEY; CDR2 reads SMNVEV (reference sequence). The CDR3 loop spans 13 amino acids. CDR3 in DNA: TGTGCCAGCAGTCCGATAGACGCCTACGAGCAGTACTTC. This encodes CASSPIDAYEQYF.

The rearrangement uses TRBV9 and TRBJ1-1; D unresolved. Trimming shortened V by 5 bases and J by 0 bases, and 20 bases separated the two germline ends. The CDR3 is 17 amino acids. CDR1 and CDR2 (germline): SGDLS, YYNGEE. CDR3 coding DNA: TGTGCCAGCAGTGACATTAATTTGGGCAGTTTGAACACTGAAGCTTTCTTT. Translating gives CASSDINLGSLNTEAFF.

The chain recombines TRBV5-1 with TRBJ2-3; 9 bases map to TRBD1. The CDR3 runs 16 residues. Germline CDR1 and CDR2: SGHRS and YFSETQ. V lost 5 bases, J lost 4 bases, and 11 bases stayed unmatched. CDR3 protein: CASSLPGQGRADTQYF. The CDR3 region has the DNA TGCGCCAGCAGTTTGCCGGGACAGGGAAGGGCAGATACGCAGTATTTT.

The V call is TRBV9, the J call TRBJ1-4; no clear D gene. CDR3 size: 18 residues. The germline gives CDR1 SGDLS, CDR2 YYNGEE. V dropped 4 bases and J dropped 3 bases, with 22 bases sitting between them. Written as DNA, the CDR3 is TGTGCCAGCAGCTTCTCTCGGGTATCGACGGAGGCTAATGAAAAACTGTTTTTT. Translating gives CASSFSRVSTEANEKLFF.

The chain uses TRBV19 and TRBJ2-5; D gene ambiguous. V was clipped by 8 bases and J by 5 bases, with 18 bases between them. The CDR3 loop spans 14 amino acids. Germline V gene data show CDR1 as LNHDA and CDR2 as SQIVND (reference sequence). The CDR3 loop reads CASRSSPGGETQYF. The CDR3 nucleotides are TGTGCCAGTCGTTCAAGCCCGGGTGGGGAGACCCAGTACTTC.

The chain joins TRBV7-2 to TRBJ1-6, with D perhaps TRBD1 (5 bases). CDR1 and CDR2 (germline): SGHTA, FQGNSA. There are 15 residues in the CDR3. The V end was cut by 5 bases, the J end by 7 bases, with 15 bases between. The CDR3 DNA is TGTGCCAGCAGCCGAGGGGCCAGAGGGAATTCACCCCTCCACTTT. This codes for CASSRGARGNSPLHF. Based on the CDR3 plus reference TRBV7-2 and TRBJ1-6, the full variable domain is GAGVSQSPSNKVTEKGKDVELRCDPISGHTALYWYRQSLGQGLEFLIYFQGNSAPDKSGLPSDRFSAERTGGSVSTLTIQRTQQEDSAVYLCASSRGARGNSPLHFGNGTRLTVT.

This clone has just a few counts. The chain has TRBV11-2 and TRBJ1-4; D is ambiguous. With 5 bases removed from V and 5 bases from J, the gap between germline ends came to 3 bases. The CDR3 spans 11 residues. Germline V gene lookup returns CDR1 SGHAT and CDR2 FQNNGV. The CDR3 DNA sequence: TGTGCCAGCAGCCACAATGAAAAACTGTTTTTT. Translating it yields CASSHNEKLFF.